The next 3 T cell receptor beta chains were all read from a single sample in a study of post-analysis software for immune sequencing data. Whole-study results and caveats: Patients had higher frequencies than controls of roughly 5 TRBV segments, including TRBV5-6, TRBV5-1 and TRBV20-1.

Their cognate antigens are unknown. Presence of unique molecular identifiers characterized the TCR beta cDNA libraries. TCRdb re-derived calls from the PCR reads in MiXCR, one entry per CDR3 protein. The sample yields 650,000 to 850,000 distinct CDR3 sequences, approximately 50% seen once. The material sequenced was blood. Receptors were obtained from a girl aged 10 to 17 with multiple sclerosis.

This rearrangement joins TRBV5-1 to TRBJ2-4; D may correspond to TRBD1 or TRBD2 (5 bases each). Germline V gives CDR1 SGHRS, CDR2 YFSETQ. Trimming took 5 bases from V and 0 from J, leaving 18 bases between them. This CDR3 region has 17 residues. The CDR3 nucleotides read TGCGCCAGCAGAGAATGGGAAGGGACGATAGCCAAAAACATTCAGTACTTC. This encodes CASREWEGTIAKNIQYF.

The chain has TRBV12-3 or TRBV12-4 and TRBJ2-5; the match to TRBD1 covers 9 bases. The CDR3 consists of 14 residues. V lost 4 bases, J lost 5 bases, and 5 bases stayed unmatched. CDR3 in amino acids: CASSWGQGAETQYF. As DNA, the CDR3 is TGTGCCAGCAGTTGGGGACAGGGTGCCGAGACCCAGTACTTC.

This clonotype was picked up a small number of times. Relative to the germline gene, one junction end is altered; a read error may explain this. V and J are TRBV5-1 and TRBJ2-7, with 11 bases fitting TRBD1. The CDR3 sequence is 14 residues long. Germline values: CDR1 SGHRS, CDR2 YFSETQ. Here the CDR3 DNA reads TGCGCCAGCAGCTGGACAGGGGGCTCCCACGAGCAGTACTTC. Translation: CASSWTGGSHEQYF. Full variable domain (rest looked up from reference TRBV5-1 and TRBJ2-7): KAGVTQTPRYLIKTRGQQVTLSCSPISGHRSVSWYQQTPGQGLQFLFEYFSETQRNKGNFPGRFSGRQFSNSRSEMNVSTLELGDSALYLCASSWTGGSHEQYFGPGTRLTVT.